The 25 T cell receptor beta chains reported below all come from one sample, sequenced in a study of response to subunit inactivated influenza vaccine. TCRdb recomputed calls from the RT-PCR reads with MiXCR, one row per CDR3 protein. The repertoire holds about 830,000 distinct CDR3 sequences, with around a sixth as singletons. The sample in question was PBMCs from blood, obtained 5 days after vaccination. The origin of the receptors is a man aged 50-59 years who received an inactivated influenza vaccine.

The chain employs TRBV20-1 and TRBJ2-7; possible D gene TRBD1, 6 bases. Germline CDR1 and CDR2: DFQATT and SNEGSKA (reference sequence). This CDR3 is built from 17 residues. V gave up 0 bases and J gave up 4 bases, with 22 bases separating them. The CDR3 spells CSARDEAGAGSVYEQYF. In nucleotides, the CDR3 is TGCAGTGCTAGAGATGAGGCAGGGGCAGGTAGCGTGTACGAGCAGTACTTC.

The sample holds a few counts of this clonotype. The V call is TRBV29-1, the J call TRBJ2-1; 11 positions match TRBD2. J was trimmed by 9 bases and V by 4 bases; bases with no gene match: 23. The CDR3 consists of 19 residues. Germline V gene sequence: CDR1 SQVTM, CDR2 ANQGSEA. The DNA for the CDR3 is TGCAGCGTTGTGAGAGACAACAGGGGGCAGACTAGCGGGATAGTTGAGCAGTTCTTC. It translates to CSVVRDNRGQTSGIVEQFF.

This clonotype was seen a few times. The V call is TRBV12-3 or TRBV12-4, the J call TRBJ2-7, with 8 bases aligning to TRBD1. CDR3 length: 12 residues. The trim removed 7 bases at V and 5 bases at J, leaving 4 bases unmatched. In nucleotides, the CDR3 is TGTGCCAGCAACCAGGGGGCCCACGAGCAGTACTTC. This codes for CASNQGAHEQYF.

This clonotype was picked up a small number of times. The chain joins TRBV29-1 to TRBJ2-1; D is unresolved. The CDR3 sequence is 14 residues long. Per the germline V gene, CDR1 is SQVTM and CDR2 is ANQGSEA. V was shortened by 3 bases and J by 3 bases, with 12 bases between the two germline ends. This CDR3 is CSVEATRRYNEQFF. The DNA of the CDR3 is TGCAGCGTTGAGGCGACTCGACGCTACAATGAGCAGTTCTTC.

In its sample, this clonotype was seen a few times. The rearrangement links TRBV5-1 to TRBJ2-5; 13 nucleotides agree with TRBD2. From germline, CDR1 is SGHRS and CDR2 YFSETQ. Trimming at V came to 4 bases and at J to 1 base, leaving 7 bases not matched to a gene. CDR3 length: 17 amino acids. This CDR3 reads CASSRTSGREAQETQYF. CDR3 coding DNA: TGCGCCAGCAGCCGAACTAGCGGGAGGGAAGCCCAAGAGACCCAGTACTTC. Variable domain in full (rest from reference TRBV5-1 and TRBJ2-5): KAGVTQTPRYLIKTRGQQVTLSCSPISGHRSVSWYQQTPGQGLQFLFEYFSETQRNKGNFPGRFSGRQFSNSRSEMNVSTLELGDSALYLCASSRTSGREAQETQYFGPGTRLLVL.

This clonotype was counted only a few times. The CDR3 sequence is CSARVGHGELFF. The DNA of the CDR3 is TGCAGTGCTAGAGTTGGCCACGGGGAGCTGTTTTTT. The rearrangement links TRBV20-1 to TRBJ2-2; D not certain. The V and J ends lost 1 base and 7 bases respectively, with 7 bases between them. CDR1 is DFQATT and CDR2 is SNEGSKA in the germline V gene (reference sequence). CDR3 length equals 12 residues.

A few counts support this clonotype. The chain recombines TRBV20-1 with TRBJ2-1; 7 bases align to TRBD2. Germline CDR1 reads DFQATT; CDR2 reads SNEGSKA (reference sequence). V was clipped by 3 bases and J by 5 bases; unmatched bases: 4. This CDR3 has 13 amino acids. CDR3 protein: CSASAGTNNEQFF. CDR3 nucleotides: TGCAGTGCTAGCGCGGGGACTAACAATGAGCAGTTCTTC.

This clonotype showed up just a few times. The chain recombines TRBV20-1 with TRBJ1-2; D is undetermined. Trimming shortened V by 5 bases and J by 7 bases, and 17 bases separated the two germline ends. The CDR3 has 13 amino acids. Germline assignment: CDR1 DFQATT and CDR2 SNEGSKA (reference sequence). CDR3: CSAQKGGEGGYTF. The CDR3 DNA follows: TGCAGTGCTCAAAAGGGAGGTGAGGGTGGCTACACCTTC.

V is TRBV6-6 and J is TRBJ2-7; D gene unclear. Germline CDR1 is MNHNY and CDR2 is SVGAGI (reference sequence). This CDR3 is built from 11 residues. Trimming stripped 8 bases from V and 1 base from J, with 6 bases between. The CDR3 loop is CASARSYEQYF. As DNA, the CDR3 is TGTGCCAGCGCACGGTCCTACGAGCAGTACTTC.

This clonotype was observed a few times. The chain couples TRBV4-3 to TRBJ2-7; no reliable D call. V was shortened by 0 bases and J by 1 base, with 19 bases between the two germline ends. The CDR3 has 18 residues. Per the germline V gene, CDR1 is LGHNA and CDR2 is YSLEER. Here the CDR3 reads CASSQDRASVAPSYEQYF. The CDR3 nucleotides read TGCGCCAGCAGCCAAGATCGAGCTTCGGTGGCACCGTCCTACGAGCAGTACTTC.

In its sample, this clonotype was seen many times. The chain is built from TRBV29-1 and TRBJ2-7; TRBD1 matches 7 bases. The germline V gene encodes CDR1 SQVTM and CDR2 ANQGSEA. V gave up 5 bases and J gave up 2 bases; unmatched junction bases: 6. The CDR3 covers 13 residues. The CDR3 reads CSVSDRAAYEQYF. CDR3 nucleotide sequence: TGCAGCGTTTCTGACAGGGCTGCCTACGAGCAGTACTTC.

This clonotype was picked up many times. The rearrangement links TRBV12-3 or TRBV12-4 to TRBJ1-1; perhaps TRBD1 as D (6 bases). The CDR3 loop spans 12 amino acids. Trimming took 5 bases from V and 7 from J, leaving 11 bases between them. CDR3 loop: CASSPGQLEAFF. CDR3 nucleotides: TGTGCCAGCAGTCCAGGACAGCTTGAAGCTTTCTTT.

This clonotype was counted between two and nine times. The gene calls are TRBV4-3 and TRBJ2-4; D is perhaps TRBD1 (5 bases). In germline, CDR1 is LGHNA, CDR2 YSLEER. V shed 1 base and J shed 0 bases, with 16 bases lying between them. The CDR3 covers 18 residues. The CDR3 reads CASSQAHQGILAKNIQYF. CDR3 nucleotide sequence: TGCGCCAGCAGCCAAGCCCACCAGGGAATACTAGCCAAAAACATTCAGTACTTC.

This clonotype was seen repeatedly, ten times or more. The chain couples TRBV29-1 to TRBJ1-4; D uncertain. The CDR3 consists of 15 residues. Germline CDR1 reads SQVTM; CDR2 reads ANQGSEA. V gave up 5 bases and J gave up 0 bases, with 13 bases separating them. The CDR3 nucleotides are TGCAGCGTTCGGGAAAGGGCTGCAACTAATGAAAAACTGTTTTTT. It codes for CSVRERAATNEKLFF.

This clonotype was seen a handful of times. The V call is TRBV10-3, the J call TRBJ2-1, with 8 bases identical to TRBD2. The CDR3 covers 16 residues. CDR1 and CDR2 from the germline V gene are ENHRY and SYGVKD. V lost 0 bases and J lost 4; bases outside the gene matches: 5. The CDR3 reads CAISESTAGGYNEQFF. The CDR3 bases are TGTGCCATCAGTGAGTCGACTGCGGGAGGTTACAATGAGCAGTTCTTC.

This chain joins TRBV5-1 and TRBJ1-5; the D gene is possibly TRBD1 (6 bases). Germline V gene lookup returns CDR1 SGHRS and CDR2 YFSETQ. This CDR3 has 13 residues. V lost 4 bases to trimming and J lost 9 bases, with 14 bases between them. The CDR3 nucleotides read TGCGCCAGCAGCGCGGGACAAGGGATGCCCCAGCATTTT. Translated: CASSAGQGMPQHF.

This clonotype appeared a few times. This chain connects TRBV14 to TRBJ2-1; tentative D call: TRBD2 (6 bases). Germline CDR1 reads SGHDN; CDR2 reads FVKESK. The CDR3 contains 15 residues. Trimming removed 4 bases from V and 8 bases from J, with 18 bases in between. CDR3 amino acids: CASSRYISLAYEQFF. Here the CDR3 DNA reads TGTGCCAGCAGCCGCTACATTTCACTAGCCTATGAGCAGTTCTTC.

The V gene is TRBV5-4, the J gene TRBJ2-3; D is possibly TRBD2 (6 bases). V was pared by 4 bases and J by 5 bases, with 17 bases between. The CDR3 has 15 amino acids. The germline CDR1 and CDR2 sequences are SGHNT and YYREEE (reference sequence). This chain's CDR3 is CASSGGTYARDTQYF. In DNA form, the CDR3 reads TGTGCCAGCAGCGGCGGGACTTACGCACGAGATACGCAGTATTTT.

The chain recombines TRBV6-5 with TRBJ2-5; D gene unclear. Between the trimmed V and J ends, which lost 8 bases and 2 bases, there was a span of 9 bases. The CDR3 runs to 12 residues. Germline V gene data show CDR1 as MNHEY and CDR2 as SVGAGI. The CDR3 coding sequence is TGTGCCAGCTCGGGTTTACAAGAGACCCAGTACTTC. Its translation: CASSGLQETQYF.

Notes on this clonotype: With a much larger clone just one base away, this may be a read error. CDR3 residues: CASSPDYQQYF. CDR3 DNA sequence: TGTGCCAGCAGTCCAGACTACCAGCAGTACTTC. The chain has TRBV12-3 or TRBV12-4 and TRBJ2-7, with a possible D match to TRBD2 (5 bases). The CDR3 has 11 amino acids.

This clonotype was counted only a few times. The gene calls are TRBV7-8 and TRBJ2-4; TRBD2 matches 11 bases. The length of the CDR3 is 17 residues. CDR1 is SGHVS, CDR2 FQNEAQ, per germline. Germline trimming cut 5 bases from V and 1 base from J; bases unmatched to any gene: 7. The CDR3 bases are TGTGCCAGCAGCAGAACTAGCGGGAGTCGGGCCAAAAACATTCAGTACTTC. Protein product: CASSRTSGSRAKNIQYF.

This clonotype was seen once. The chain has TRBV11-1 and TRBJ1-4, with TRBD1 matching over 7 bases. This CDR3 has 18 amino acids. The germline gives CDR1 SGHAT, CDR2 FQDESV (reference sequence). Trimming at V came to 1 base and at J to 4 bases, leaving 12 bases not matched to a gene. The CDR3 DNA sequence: TGTGCCAGCAGCTTAGGCCCCGGGAGAGGGGGCTTTAATGAAAAACTGTTTTTT. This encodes CASSLGPGRGGFNEKLFF. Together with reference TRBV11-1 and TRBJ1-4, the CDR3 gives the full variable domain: EAEVAQSPRYKITEKSQAVAFWCDPISGHATLYWYRQILGQGPELLVQFQDESVVDDSQLPKDRFSAERLKGVDSTLKIQPAELGDSAMYLCASSLGPGRGGFNEKLFFGSGTQLSVL.

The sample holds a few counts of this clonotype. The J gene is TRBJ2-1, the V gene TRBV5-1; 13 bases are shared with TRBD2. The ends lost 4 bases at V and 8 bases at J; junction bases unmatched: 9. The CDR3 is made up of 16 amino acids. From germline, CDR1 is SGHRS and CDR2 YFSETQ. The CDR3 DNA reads TGCGCCAGCAGCCTACCAGGACTAGCGGGGGTGGATGAGCAGTTCTTC. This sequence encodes CASSLPGLAGVDEQFF.

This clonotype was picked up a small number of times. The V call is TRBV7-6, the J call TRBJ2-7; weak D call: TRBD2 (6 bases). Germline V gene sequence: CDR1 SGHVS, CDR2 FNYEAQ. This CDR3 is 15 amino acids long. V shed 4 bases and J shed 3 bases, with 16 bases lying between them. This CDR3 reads CASSSKRAPSYEQYF. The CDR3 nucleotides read TGTGCCAGCAGCTCAAAGCGGGCGCCTAGCTACGAGCAGTACTTC.

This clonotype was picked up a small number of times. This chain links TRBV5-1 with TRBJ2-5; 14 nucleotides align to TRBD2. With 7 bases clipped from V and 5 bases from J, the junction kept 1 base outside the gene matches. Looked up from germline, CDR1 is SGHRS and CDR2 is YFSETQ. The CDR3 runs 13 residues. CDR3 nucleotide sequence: TGCGCCAGCTGGACTAGCGGGGGGGAGACCCAGTACTTC. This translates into CASWTSGGETQYF.